Listed here are 24 T cell receptor beta chains from one sample, sequenced in a study of long-term antiretroviral therapy in people with HIV. Version v3.0 of the immunoSEQ assay ran at survey level. Generated by immunoSEQ multiplex PCR, the TCRdb table keeps only in-frame clones and is missing some. The table has 20,000 to 25,000 clones, about four fifths seen once; the top ten hold about 20%. The specimen was unsorted PBMCs, collected 0.4 years after starting antiretroviral therapy. These receptors all stem from a man over 45 with HIV.

The J gene is TRBJ1-1, the V gene TRBV13; a weak D match, TRBD1 (5 bases). Germline V lookup: CDR1 PRHDT, CDR2 FYEKMQ (reference sequence). The CDR3 has 14 residues. Trimming stripped 4 bases from V and 0 bases from J, with 9 bases between. The CDR3 loop is CASSSGRLNTEAFF. DNA for the CDR3: TGTGCCAGCAGCTCGGGACGGCTGAACACTGAAGCTTTCTTT. The full variable domain, its missing parts supplied by reference TRBV13 and TRBJ1-1, is AAGVIQSPRHLIKEKRETATLKCYPIPRHDTVYWYQQGPGQDPQFLISFYEKMQSDKGSIPDRFSAQQFSDYHSELNMSSLELGDSALYFCASSSGRLNTEAFFGQGTRLTVV.

This clone showed up just once. This chain connects TRBV7-3 to TRBJ2-1; D may be TRBD1 or TRBD2 (5 bases each). The V and J ends lost 1 base and 5 bases respectively, with 15 bases between them. This CDR3 has 16 residues. CDR1 and CDR2 from the germline V gene are SGHTA and FQGTGA. In nucleotides, the CDR3 is TGTGCCAGCAGCTTAAGGTCGGGGACCGGGAACAATGAGCAGTTCTTC. It is translated as CASSLRSGTGNNEQFF. Complete variable domain (other parts from reference TRBV7-3 and TRBJ2-1): GAGVSQTPSNKVTEKGKYVELRCDPISGHTALYWYRQSLGQGPEFLIYFQGTGAADDSGLPNDRFFAVRPEGSVSTLKIQRTERGDSAVYLCASSLRSGTGNNEQFFGPGTRLTVL.

The V call is TRBV7-9, the J call TRBJ2-3; D may be TRBD1 or TRBD2 (5 bases each). The CDR3 totals 14 residues. Germline CDR1 is SEHNR and CDR2 is FQNEAQ (reference sequence). The V end was cut by 3 bases, the J end by 2 bases, with 9 bases between. The CDR3 coding sequence is TGTGCCAGCAGCTTCGGGGCGGACACAGATACGCAGTATTTT. Amino acid sequence: CASSFGADTDTQYF.

The chain joins TRBV2 to TRBJ1-5; TRBD1 matches at 9 bases. The CDR3 totals 14 residues. V shed 6 bases and J 5 bases; nucleotides not matched to a gene: 5. CDR1 and CDR2 (germline): SNHLY, FYNNEI. The CDR3 region is CASSMDRGYQPQHF. The DNA of the CDR3 is TGTGCCAGCAGCATGGACAGGGGATATCAGCCCCAGCATTTT.

The chain is built from TRBV9 and TRBJ1-2; D might be TRBD1 (6 bases). V gave up 0 bases and J gave up 4 bases, with 10 bases separating them. Germline lookup yields CDR1 SGDLS and CDR2 YYNGEE. This CDR3 is 14 amino acids long. DNA of the CDR3: TGTGCCAGCAGCGTAGATGGGGGGGCCTATGGCTACACCTTC. Protein: CASSVDGGAYGYTF.

The count of this clone is one. The rearrangement joins TRBV4-3 to TRBJ2-1; tentatively, D is TRBD1 (5 bases). Looked up from germline, CDR1 is LGHNA and CDR2 is YSLEER. This CDR3 region has 15 residues. The germline V and J ends were trimmed by 0 bases and 10 bases, with 16 bases remaining between them. The CDR3 loop is CASSQDKPPGKEQFF. CDR3 nucleotide sequence: TGCGCCAGCAGCCAAGATAAGCCCCCAGGGAAAGAGCAGTTCTTC.

This clone has just one count. The rearrangement links TRBV30 to TRBJ2-3, with unresolved D. The germline V gene has CDR1 GTSNPN and CDR2 SVGIG (reference sequence). Trimming stripped 3 bases from V and 4 bases from J, with 8 bases between. CDR3 length equals 12 residues. The CDR3 protein is CAWSVSADTQYF. Written as DNA, the CDR3 is TGTGCCTGGAGCGTAAGCGCAGATACGCAGTATTTT.

The chain is built from TRBV5-1 and TRBJ1-1; no reliable D call. Trimming took off 0 bases at V and 0 bases at J, with 3 bases between the two ends. This CDR3 comprises 13 residues. CDR1 and CDR2 (germline): SGHRS, YFSETQ. CDR3 nucleotide sequence: TGCGCCAGCAGCTTGGACATGAACACTGAAGCTTTCTTT. Translation gives CASSLDMNTEAFF. The whole variable domain, filled in from reference TRBV5-1 and TRBJ1-1, reads KAGVTQTPRYLIKTRGQQVTLSCSPISGHRSVSWYQQTPGQGLQFLFEYFSETQRNKGNFPGRFSGRQFSNSRSEMNVSTLELGDSALYLCASSLDMNTEAFFGQGTRLTVV.

The rearrangement joins TRBV30 to TRBJ2-7; the D gene is possibly TRBD2 (5 bases). The V and J ends lost 1 base and 0 bases respectively, with 7 bases between them. This CDR3 contains 13 residues. Germline V gene sequence: CDR1 GTSNPN, CDR2 SVGIG (reference sequence). The CDR3 nucleotides read TGTGCCTGGAGTGCGGGGAACTCCTACGAGCAGTACTTC. Translated: CAWSAGNSYEQYF.

The rearrangement links TRBV28 to TRBJ1-5; weak D call: TRBD1 (5 bases). Germline V CDR1 and CDR2: MDHEN, SYDVKM. Trimming cost V 1 base and J 2 bases, with 9 bases left between them. CDR3 length equals 15 residues. The CDR3 DNA sequence: TGTGCCAGCAGTTTATCCGGGGGGGGCAATCAGCCCCAGCATTTT. Translated: CASSLSGGGNQPQHF.

On this clone: The junction departs from the called germline gene at one end, perhaps through a read error. V and J are TRBV19 and TRBJ2-6; no definite D call. The length of the CDR3 is 13 residues. From germline, CDR1 is LNHDA and CDR2 SQIVND (reference sequence). The CDR3 reads CASRVPGANVLTF. The CDR3 DNA reads TGCGCCAGTAGAGTTCCTGGGGCCAACGTCCTGACTTTC.

The rearrangement joins TRBV6-6 to TRBJ1-5; D is unclear. Trimming pared 0 bases from V and 4 bases from J, leaving 4 bases between. The germline gives CDR1 MNHNY, CDR2 SVGAGI (reference sequence). This CDR3 has 13 amino acids. This CDR3 is CASSYSRNQPQHF. The DNA for the CDR3 is TGTGCCAGCAGTTACTCGCGAAATCAGCCCCAGCATTTT.

V gene TRBV4-3 combines with J gene TRBJ2-3, with 14 positions matching TRBD2. This CDR3 has 15 amino acids. J lost 6 bases, V lost 4 bases, and 3 bases had no gene match. Germline CDR1 and CDR2: LGHNA and YSLEER. CDR3 bases: TGCGCCAGCAGCCCGGGACTAGCGGGGGTTGATACGCAGTATTTT. Its protein product is CASSPGLAGVDTQYF.

The chain employs TRBV23-1 and TRBJ1-6; TRBD1 agrees at 10 bases. TRBV23-1 is an open reading frame, and its role is uncertain. The J segment lost 13 bases and the V segment lost 8 bases, leaving 5 bases of the junction unmatched. The CDR3 consists of 12 residues. The CDR3 coding sequence is TGCGCCAGCTTGGGGGGACAGGGGCCCCTCCACTTT. Encoded protein: CASLGGQGPLHF.

CDR3 amino acids: CASSYTDSYEQYF. In DNA, the CDR3 is TGTGCCAGCAGTTATACGGACTCCTACGAGCAGTACTTC. The rearrangement uses TRBV6-5 and TRBJ2-7, with D unclear. Germline V CDR1 and CDR2: MNHEY, SVGAGI. The CDR3 is made up of 13 amino acids. V was cut by 3 bases and J by 0 bases, with 6 bases left in between.

The rearrangement uses TRBV7-3 and TRBJ2-2; unclear D gene. V was cut by 1 base and J by 7 bases, with 1 base left in between. Germline V gene sequence: CDR1 SGHTA, CDR2 FQGTGA. The CDR3 consists of 11 residues. The CDR3 DNA is TGTGCCAGCAGCTTAAGCGGGGAGCTGTTTTTT. Its translation: CASSLSGELFF.

This chain joins TRBV6-5 and TRBJ2-7; TRBD1 matches 7 bases. In germline, CDR1 is MNHEY, CDR2 SVGAGI. The V gene end was trimmed by 10 bases and the J gene end by 0 bases; junction bases not matched to a gene: 6. The CDR3 spans 13 residues. The CDR3 bases are TGTGCCACCCGGACAGGTAACTCCTACGAGCAGTACTTC. Protein: CATRTGNSYEQYF.

This clone turned up a few times. V and J are TRBV28 and TRBJ2-2; D is possibly TRBD1 (7 bases). The length of the CDR3 is 13 residues. Per germline, CDR1 MDHEN and CDR2 SYDVKM. Trimming removed 6 bases from V and 6 bases from J, with 11 bases in between. This CDR3 reads CASRPGGSGELFF. DNA of the CDR3: TGTGCCAGCAGACCAGGGGGGTCCGGGGAGCTGTTTTTT.

This rearrangement joins TRBV19 to TRBJ2-7, with D uncertain. V gave up 2 bases and J gave up 4 bases, with 12 bases separating them. CDR3 length: 14 amino acids. Germline V gene lookup returns CDR1 LNHDA and CDR2 SQIVND (reference sequence). Written as DNA, the CDR3 is TGTGCCAGTAGTATAAGGCAAGGGCAGTACGAGCAGTACTTC. Its translation is CASSIRQGQYEQYF.

The chain joins TRBV6-5 to TRBJ1-5, with D uncertain. V was shortened by 0 bases and J by 3 bases, with 3 bases between the two germline ends. Germline V CDR1 and CDR2: MNHEY, SVGAGI. This CDR3 is 13 amino acids long. CDR3 region: CASSYSDNQPQHF. The DNA for the CDR3 is TGTGCCAGCAGTTACTCGGACAATCAGCCCCAGCATTTT.

The rearrangement uses TRBV30 and TRBJ1-2; D is ambiguous. The V gene lost 0 bases and the J gene lost 2 bases, with 31 bases spanning the gap. Germline CDR1 and CDR2: GTSNPN and SVGIG (reference sequence). CDR3 length equals 21 residues. CDR3 in amino acids: CAWSVRSWYGLLAGLNYGYTF. DNA of the CDR3: TGTGCCTGGAGTGTACGGTCTTGGTACGGGCTCCTTGCTGGGTTAAACTATGGCTACACCTTC. Using reference TRBV30 and TRBJ1-2 for the parts outside the CDR3, the full variable domain is SQTIHQWPATLVQPVGSPLSLECTVEGTSNPNLYWYRQAAGRGLQLLFYSVGIGQISSEVPQNLSASRPQDRQFILSSKKLLLSDSGFYLCAWSVRSWYGLLAGLNYGYTFGSGTRLTVV.

The chain carries TRBV18 and TRBJ2-3; a possible D gene is TRBD2 (6 bases). The CDR3 sequence is 16 residues long. Per germline, CDR1 KGHSH and CDR2 LQKENI. The V and J ends lost 5 bases and 5 bases respectively, with 20 bases between them. Here the CDR3 reads CASSAGTRASVDTQYF. The CDR3 DNA sequence: TGTGCCAGCTCAGCCGGCACTAGGGCTAGCGTAGATACGCAGTATTTT.

The chain employs TRBV27 and TRBJ1-1; 7 nucleotides match TRBD1. With 5 bases clipped from V and 3 bases from J, the junction kept 3 bases outside the gene matches. The germline CDR1 and CDR2 sequences are MNHEY and SMNVEV (reference sequence). This CDR3 has 13 amino acids. CDR3: CASSITGDTEAFF. The DNA for the CDR3 is TGTGCCAGCAGTATTACAGGGGACACTGAAGCTTTCTTT.

Concerning this clone itself: Compared with germline, one end of the junction differs, possibly owing to a read error. This chain uses TRBV7-7 with TRBJ2-2, with D possibly TRBD1 on 7 matching bases. The germline gives CDR1 SSHAT, CDR2 FNYEAQ (reference sequence). This CDR3 region has 14 residues. The CDR3 sequence: CASSSGGSVGELFF. The CDR3 DNA follows: TGTGCTAGCAGCTCAGGGGGGTCGGTCGGGGAGCTGTTTTTT.